The rows below give T cell receptor beta chains drawn from one sample of a study of shared clonotypes between healthy human individuals. Sequencing was performed with immunoSEQ multiplex PCR; in TCRdb, only in-frame clones are kept and a portion is missing. The data hold almost 700,000 clones, with about 90% observed a single time. Material: naive CD8+ T cells sorted from blood. The receptors were sampled from a man aged 25-40 years in good health. The CDR3 runs from the conserved cysteine through the conserved F or W. A D gene is named only where the DNA matches it firmly. Clone size is not always given. Where it is, it says once, few, many or a class for expanded clones.

V: TRBV7-3; size: -; J: TRBJ1-5; D: -; CDR3: CASSQPGYGNQPQHF; DNA: TGTGCCAGCAGCCAGCCGGGATATGGCAATCAGCCCCAGCATTTT
V: TRBV5-1; size: -; J: TRBJ2-1; D: TRBD2; CDR3: CASRLYSSGLYNEQFF; DNA: TGCGCCAGCAGATTATACTCTAGCGGATTATACAATGAGCAGTTCTTC
V: TRBV6-1; size: -; J: TRBJ2-5; D: -; CDR3: CASRDRRYQETQYF; DNA: TGTGCCAGCAGGGACAGACGGTACCAAGAGACCCAGTACTTC
V: TRBV27; size: -; J: TRBJ2-1; D: TRBD2; CDR3: CASAKATSGRPGGNEQFF; DNA: TGTGCCAGCGCGAAGGCGACTAGCGGGAGGCCCGGGGGCAATGAGCAGTTCTTC
V: TRBV14; size: -; J: TRBJ2-2; D: TRBD2; CDR3: CASSDGGRELFF; DNA: TGTGCCAGCAGCGACGGGGGGAGGGAGCTGTTTTTT
V: TRBV9; size: once; J: TRBJ2-7; D: TRBD2; CDR3: CASSGGEGPRYEQYF; DNA: TGTGCCAGCAGCGGAGGGGAGGGGCCCCGCTACGAGCAGTACTTC
V: TRBV7-9; size: -; J: TRBJ2-1; D: -; CDR3: CASSSPTRLGGNEQFF; DNA: TGTGCCAGCAGCTCCCCGACCCGCCTGGGGGGTAATGAGCAGTTCTTC
V: TRBV14; size: -; J: TRBJ1-2; D: TRBD1; CDR3: CASSQPGTGIYGYTF; DNA: TGTGCCAGCAGCCAACCCGGGACAGGGATATATGGCTACACCTTC
V: TRBV28; size: -; J: TRBJ2-7; D: -; CDR3: CASSVAGQPYEQYF; DNA: TGTGCCAGCAGTGTCGCGGGACAACCCTACGAGCAGTACTTC
V: TRBV15; size: -; J: TRBJ2-5; D: TRBD1; CDR3: CATSRHRTGGVQETQYF; DNA: TGTGCCACCAGCAGGCATAGGACAGGGGGCGTCCAAGAGACCCAGTACTTC
V: TRBV19; size: once; J: TRBJ2-7; D: TRBD1; CDR3: CASSYGTGGYEQYF; DNA: TGTGCCAGTAGTTATGGGACAGGGGGCTACGAGCAGTACTTC
V: TRBV4-1; size: -; J: TRBJ2-7; D: -; CDR3: CASSQIGTYEQYF; DNA: TGCGCCAGCAGCCAAATAGGGACCTACGAGCAGTACTTC
V: TRBV2; size: once; J: TRBJ1-4; D: -; CDR3: CASIGESNEKLFF; DNA: TGTGCCAGCATAGGGGAGAGTAATGAAAAACTGTTTTTT
V: TRBV9; size: -; J: TRBJ1-2; D: -; CDR3: CASSVTGNYGYTF; DNA: TGTGCCAGCAGCGTTACAGGAAACTATGGCTACACCTTC
V: TRBV28; size: -; J: TRBJ2-7; D: TRBD1; CDR3: CASSPWTGVAYEQYF; DNA: TGTGCCAGCAGTCCATGGACAGGGGTGGCCTACGAGCAGTACTTC
V: TRBV29-1; size: once; J: TRBJ2-7; D: -; CDR3: CSVEDPGASGYEQYF; DNA: TGCAGCGTTGAAGATCCGGGGGCTAGCGGCTACGAGCAGTACTTC
V: TRBV27; size: -; J: TRBJ1-5; D: -; CDR3: CASSLSHDGRNQPQHF; DNA: TGTGCCAGCAGTTTGAGCCACGACGGGAGAAATCAGCCCCAGCATTTT
V: TRBV6-5; size: -; J: TRBJ1-1; D: -; CDR3: CASSYDGLGNTEAFF; DNA: TGTGCCAGCAGTTACGACGGTTTAGGGAACACTGAAGCTTTCTTT
V: TRBV7-2; size: -; J: TRBJ2-1; D: TRBD2; CDR3: CASSSGRIMGGDDEQFF; DNA: TGTGCCAGCAGCTCTGGTCGTATTATGGGAGGGGACGATGAGCAGTTCTTC
V: TRBV7-8; size: -; J: TRBJ1-5; D: -; CDR3: CASSTVGGADQPQHF; DNA: TGTGCCAGCAGCACCGTCGGGGGTGCGGACCAGCCCCAGCATTTT
V: TRBV28; size: -; J: TRBJ1-2; D: -; CDR3: CASRHRGPWGYTF; DNA: TGTGCCAGCAGGCACCGGGGGCCATGGGGCTACACCTTC
V: TRBV27; size: -; J: TRBJ1-1; D: -; CDR3: CASSPQGVNTEAFF; DNA: TGTGCCAGCAGTCCACAGGGAGTGAACACTGAAGCTTTCTTT
V: TRBV5-5; size: -; J: TRBJ2-3; D: -; CDR3: CASSTHMAAGRGDTQYF; DNA: TGTGCCAGCAGCACGCACATGGCGGCAGGGAGAGGGGATACGCAGTATTTT
V: TRBV10-3; size: -; J: TRBJ2-3; D: TRBD2; CDR3: CAISPSGRTDTQYF; DNA: TGTGCCATCAGCCCTAGCGGGAGGACCGATACGCAGTATTTT
V: TRBV11-2; size: once; J: TRBJ2-3; D: -; CDR3: CASSSRVADTQYF; DNA: TGTGCCAGCAGCTCTAGGGTGGCGGATACGCAGTATTTT
V: TRBV23-1; size: -; J: TRBJ2-5; D: -; CDR3: CASSQSFHGLAPIRETQYF; DNA: TGCGCCAGCAGTCAATCGTTTCACGGGCTAGCTCCAATTCGGGAGACCCAGTACTTC